The clone carrying this T cell receptor beta chain was detected many times. In germline, CDR1 is MDHEN, CDR2 SYDVKM. The CDR3 covers 14 residues. Trimming cost V 6 bases and J 6 bases, with 17 bases left between them. This entry is derived from a study of human CD8 memory T cell subsets. Investigators built TCR beta libraries using UMI-labeled 5' RACE. Using its own MiXCR run on the 5' RACE reads, TCRdb lists one record per CDR3 protein. The table lists around 8,200 distinct CDR3 sequences, under 4% of them singletons, with about two fifths in the top ten. Healthy donor buffy coats were the source of the PBMC.

The sample comprised CD8+ T cells from PBMCs. The rearrangement joins TRBV28 to TRBJ1-2; TRBD1 is a possible D gene (5 bases). The receptor comes from a human donor in good health. The CDR3 protein is CASSPPGVSDGYTF. The DNA for the CDR3 is TGTGCCAGCAGCCCACCGGGGGTATCTGATGGCTACACCTTC.